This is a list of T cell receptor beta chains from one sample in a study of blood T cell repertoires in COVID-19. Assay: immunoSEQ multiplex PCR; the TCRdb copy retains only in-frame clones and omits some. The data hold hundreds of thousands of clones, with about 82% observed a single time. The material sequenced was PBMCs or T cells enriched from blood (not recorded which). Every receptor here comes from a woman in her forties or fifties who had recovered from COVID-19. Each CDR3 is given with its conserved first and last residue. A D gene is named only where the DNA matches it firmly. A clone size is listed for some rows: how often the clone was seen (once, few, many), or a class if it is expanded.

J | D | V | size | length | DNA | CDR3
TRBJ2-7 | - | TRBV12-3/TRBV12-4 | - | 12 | TGTGCCAGCATGCGGGGCCCGTACGAGCAGTACTTC | CASMRGPYEQYF
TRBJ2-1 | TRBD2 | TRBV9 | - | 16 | TGTGCCAGCAGCCAGGGGGCTAGCGGGAGGTTGGATGAGCAGTTCTTC | CASSQGASGRLDEQFF
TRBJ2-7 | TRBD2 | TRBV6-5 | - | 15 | TGTGCCAGCAGTACATCCGGGACTAGGGGGTACGAGCAGTACTTC | CASSTSGTRGYEQYF
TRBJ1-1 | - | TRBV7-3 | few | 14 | TGTGCCAGCAGCTCCAGGGTTCGAGACACTGAAGCTTTCTTT | CASSSRVRDTEAFF
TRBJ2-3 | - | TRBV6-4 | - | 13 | TGTGCCAGCAGTGCCCAAGGGCAGGGCTCGCAGTATTTT | CASSAQGQGSQYF
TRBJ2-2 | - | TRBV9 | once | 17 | TGTGCCAGCAGCTCCCGTGGAGGGTTAGAGAACACCGGGGAGCTGTTTTTT | CASSSRGGLENTGELFF
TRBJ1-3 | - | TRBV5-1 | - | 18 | TGCGCCAGCAGCTTGGCCGTGTCCCAGGGGACCACTGGAAACACCATATATTTT | CASSLAVSQGTTGNTIYF
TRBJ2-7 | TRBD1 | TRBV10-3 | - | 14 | TGTGCCACCGGGGGACAGGGGGCAGGCAACGAGCAGTACTTC | CATGGQGAGNEQYF
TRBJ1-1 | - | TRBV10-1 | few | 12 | TGCGCCAGCATACAGGCTCCTCCGGAAGCTTTCTTT | CASIQAPPEAFF
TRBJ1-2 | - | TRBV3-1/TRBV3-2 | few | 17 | TGTGCCAGCAGCCAAGTTGGACAGCACACCTCTAACTATGGCTACACCTTC | CASSQVGQHTSNYGYTF
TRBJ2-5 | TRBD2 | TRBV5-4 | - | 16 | TGTGCCAGCAGGCCTACCGGGACTAGCGGGAGAGAGACCCAGTACTTC | CASRPTGTSGRETQYF
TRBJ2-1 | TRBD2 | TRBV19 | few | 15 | TGTGCCAGTAGTTCGACTAGCGGCGCCTACAATGAGCAGTTCTTC | CASSSTSGAYNEQFF
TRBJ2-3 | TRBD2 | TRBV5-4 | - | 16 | TGTGCCAGCAGCTCCATAGCGGGGGGTAGCACAGATACGCAGTATTTT | CASSSIAGGSTDTQYF
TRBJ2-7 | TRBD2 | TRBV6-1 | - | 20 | TGTGCCAGCAGTGAACATGCGGGGGTGTTGGGCCCCTCCGTAGGTCACGAGCAGTACTTC | CASSEHAGVLGPSVGHEQYF
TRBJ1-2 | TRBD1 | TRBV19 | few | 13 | TGTGCCAGTAGTTTGACAGGGGGGTATGGCTACACCTTC | CASSLTGGYGYTF
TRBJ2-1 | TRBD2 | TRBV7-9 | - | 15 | TGTGCCAGCAGCCATAGCGGGAACACGCGCAATGAGCAGTTCTTC | CASSHSGNTRNEQFF
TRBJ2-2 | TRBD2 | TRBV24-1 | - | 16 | TGTGCCACCAGTGATCCGCGGCGGGGGGGCACCGGGGAGCTGTTTTTT | CATSDPRRGGTGELFF
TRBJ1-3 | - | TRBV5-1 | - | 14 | TGCGCCAGCAGCCGCGCTGCTCCTGGAAACACCATATATTTT | CASSRAAPGNTIYF
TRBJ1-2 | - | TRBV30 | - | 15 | TGTGCCTGGAGTGAAAGGCGGATAACTAACTATGGCTACACCTTC | CAWSERRITNYGYTF
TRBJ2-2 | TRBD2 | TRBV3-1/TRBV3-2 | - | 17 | TGTGCCAGCAGCCCTAGGAAGCGGGAGACGAACACCGGGGAGCTGTTTTTT | CASSPRKRETNTGELFF
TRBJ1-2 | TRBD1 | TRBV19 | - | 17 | TGTGCCAGTAGTACTGGGACAGGGTGGACCCAGAACTATGGCTACACCTTC | CASSTGTGWTQNYGYTF
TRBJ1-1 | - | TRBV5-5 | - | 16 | TGTGCCAGCAGCTTTTTTTTGGGGCAGACTAACACTGAAGCTTTCTTT | CASSFFLGQTNTEAFF
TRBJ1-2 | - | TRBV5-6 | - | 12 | TGTGCCAGCAGCTCGGGGGTAGGTGGCTACACCTTC | CASSSGVGGYTF
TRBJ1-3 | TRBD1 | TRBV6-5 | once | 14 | TGTGCCAGCAGTAGACAGGGTTCTGGAAACACCATATATTTT | CASSRQGSGNTIYF
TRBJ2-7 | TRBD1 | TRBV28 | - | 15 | TGTGCCAGCAGTCGACCGGGACAGGGGTCCTACGAGCAGTACTTC | CASSRPGQGSYEQYF
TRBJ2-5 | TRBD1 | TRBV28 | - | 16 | TGTGCCAGCAGTTGGCCACCGGGACAGGGGAGCGAGACCCAGTACTTC | CASSWPPGQGSETQYF
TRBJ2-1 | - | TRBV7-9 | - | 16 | TGTGCCAGCAGCTTATACGAGGGAGGATCCTACAATGAGCAGTTCTTC | CASSLYEGGSYNEQFF
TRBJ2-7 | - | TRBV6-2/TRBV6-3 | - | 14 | TGTGCCAGCAGTTACCAACTAGCTACCTACGAGCAGTACTTC | CASSYQLATYEQYF
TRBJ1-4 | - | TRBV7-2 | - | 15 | TGTGCCAGCAGCGCTTACAGGCGTGCTAATGAAAAACTGTTTTTT | CASSAYRRANEKLFF
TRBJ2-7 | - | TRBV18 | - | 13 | TGTGCCAGCTCACCCCAGACGGGCTACGAGCAGTACTTC | CASSPQTGYEQYF
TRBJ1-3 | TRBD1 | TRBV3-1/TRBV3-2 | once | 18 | TGTGCCAGCAGCCAATGGGACAGGGCCCACCACTCTGGAAACACCATATATTTT | CASSQWDRAHHSGNTIYF